This T cell receptor beta chain was identified during a study of shared clonotypes between healthy human individuals. Method: immunoSEQ multiplex PCR; TCRdb's copy keeps in-frame clones and lacks some. The table has some 1.1 million clones, 60% to 80% seen once. Between the trimmed V and J ends, which lost 5 bases and 14 bases, there was a span of 17 bases. CDR1 is SGHTA and CDR2 is FQGNSA in the germline V gene. The length of the CDR3 is 12 residues. The study, taken as a whole, reports: The authors sampled blood alone, and tissue repertoires likely differ.

A remark on this clone: Its antigen is as yet unknown.

This clonotype originated in a man aged 18 to 30 in good health. Some clones in this sample may be carry-over from other donors' samples. The sample comprised memory CD4+ T cells from PBMCs. Subset noted: CD45RA-negative fraction. The genes are TRBV7-2 and TRBJ2-3, with a weak D call TRBD2 (5 bases). The CDR3 loop is CASSRVGLALYF. DNA for the CDR3: TGTGCCAGCAGCCGGGTCGGACTTGCGCTGTATTTT.